Here is one T cell receptor (beta chain) with its context. These data are taken from a study of blood T cell repertoires in COVID-19. The CDR3 runs to 17 residues. The V gene end was trimmed by 3 bases and the J gene end by 4 bases; junction bases not matched to a gene: 6. CDR1 and CDR2 from the germline V gene are LGHDT and YNNKEL (reference sequence). Measured with immunoSEQ multiplex PCR; TCRdb has only the in-frame clones, and not every one. Among 120,000 or so clones listed, approximately 91% were seen once. Sequenced: peripheral blood. This receptor was obtained from an elderly woman with acute or convalescent COVID-19. The V and J genes are TRBV3-1 (or the pseudogene TRBV3-2) and TRBJ2-2; TRBD1 agrees at 12 bases. DNA for the CDR3: TGTGCCAGCAGCCACCCACCGGGACAGGGGGCCACCGGGGAGCTGTTTTTT. Its translation is CASSHPPGQGATGELFF.